The 26 T cell receptor beta chains reported below all come from one sample, sequenced in a study of human T cells and chemical hapten exposure. TCRdb itself ran the RACE reads through MiXCR, one entry per CDR3 protein. The sample includes 95,000 to 150,000 distinct CDR3 sequences, roughly 12% of them seen just once. Time point noted: patch test 3, about 24 weeks after DPC sensitization. The treatment here: therapeutic diphenylcyclopropenone sensitization with weekly scalp DPC. The input for sequencing was whole blood, taken in connection with sensitization to the hapten diphenylcyclopropenone (DPC). All receptors derive from a woman between 50 and 59 years old with alopecia areata. Some clones in this sample may be carry-over from other donors' samples.

The V gene is TRBV12-3 or TRBV12-4, the J gene TRBJ2-7; a possible D gene is TRBD1 (5 bases). The CDR3 is made up of 14 amino acids. The V end was cut by 2 bases, the J end by 0 bases, with 8 bases between. The CDR3 DNA is TGTGCCAGCAGTTTACAGGGAAGCTCCTACGAGCAGTACTTC. It specifies CASSLQGSSYEQYF.

This clonotype was counted only a few times. This rearrangement joins TRBV3-1 to TRBJ2-7; a possible D gene is TRBD2 (5 bases). This CDR3 contains 13 residues. V dropped 0 bases and J dropped 6 bases, with 9 bases sitting between them. Germline CDR1 LGHDT, CDR2 YNNKEL (reference sequence). The CDR3 bases are TGTGCCAGCAGCCAAGACCTAGCAGCCGAGCAGTACTTC. As protein: CASSQDLAAEQYF.

The chain recombines TRBV15 with TRBJ1-5; D is undetermined. CDR3 size: 13 residues. Germline V CDR1 and CDR2: LNHNV, YYDKDF (reference sequence). With 1 base removed from V and 7 bases from J, the gap between germline ends came to 8 bases. CDR3 in amino acids: CATSRGLGQPQHF. CDR3 coding DNA: TGTGCCACCAGCAGAGGTTTGGGACAGCCCCAGCATTTT.

This clonotype was picked up many times. The rearrangement joins TRBV12-3 or TRBV12-4 to TRBJ2-7; TRBD2 matches 7 bases. Losses at the gene ends were 4 bases for V and 7 bases for J; bases not matched to a gene: 7. This CDR3 region has 13 residues. The chain's CDR3 is CASSSDSGREQYF. CDR3 DNA sequence: TGTGCCAGCAGTTCTGATAGCGGGCGGGAGCAGTACTTC.

This sequence joins TRBV29-1 and TRBJ1-3, with no clear D. V lost 4 bases, J lost 0 bases, and 7 bases lay in between. The CDR3 extends over 13 amino acids. Germline assignment: CDR1 SQVTM and CDR2 ANQGSEA. CDR3: CSVGYNSGNTIYF. The CDR3 DNA follows: TGCAGCGTTGGTTACAACTCTGGAAACACCATATATTTT.

The CDR3 nucleotides are TGTGCCAGCAGCCATCGGGACAGGCCGACTGAAGCTTTCTTT. Amino acid sequence: CASSHRDRPTEAFF. This sequence joins TRBV13 and TRBJ1-1; 8 nucleotides agree with TRBD1. V lost 5 bases to trimming and J lost 5 bases; unmatched junction nucleotides: 7. CDR3 length: 14 residues. Germline lookup yields CDR1 PRHDT and CDR2 FYEKMQ (reference sequence). The full variable domain, rest sourced from reference TRBV13 and TRBJ1-1, is AAGVIQSPRHLIKEKRETATLKCYPIPRHDTVYWYQQGPGQDPQFLISFYEKMQSDKGSIPDRFSAQQFSDYHSELNMSSLELGDSALYFCASSHRDRPTEAFFGQGTRLTVV.

This clonotype was detected only a few times. This chain links TRBV29-1 with TRBJ1-1; no definite D call. Germline V CDR1 and CDR2: SQVTM, ANQGSEA. V lost 7 bases and J 1 base, leaving 13 bases between the germline ends. The CDR3 runs 13 residues. CDR3 DNA sequence: TGCAGCGGGGTGGACGGAGGGAACACTGAAGCTTTCTTT. Protein: CSGVDGGNTEAFF.

The count of this clonotype is one. J is TRBJ1-5 and V is TRBV12-3 or TRBV12-4; D remains ambiguous. This CDR3 has 14 residues. The V gene lost 6 bases and the J gene lost 4 bases, with 13 bases spanning the gap. The CDR3 nucleotides read TGTGCCAGCAGCCCGTCCAGGCCTAATCAGCCCCAGCATTTT. Protein: CASSPSRPNQPQHF.

This clonotype turned up a few times. The chain joins TRBV2 to TRBJ1-1; D uncertain. Per germline, CDR1 SNHLY and CDR2 FYNNEI. This CDR3 is 15 amino acids long. Between the trimmed V and J ends, which lost 4 bases and 1 base, there was a span of 13 bases. DNA for the CDR3: TGTGCCAGCAGTGTTTCTCAAACGGGGAACACTGAAGCTTTCTTT. Translated: CASSVSQTGNTEAFF.

This clonotype has just a few counts. The V call is TRBV12-3 or TRBV12-4, the J call TRBJ2-5; D is possibly TRBD2 (8 bases). This CDR3 has 15 residues. V was shortened by 6 bases and J by 4 bases, with 18 bases between the two germline ends. CDR3 nucleotide sequence: TGTGCCAGCAGCCACAGGGGCGGGGGGCCAGAGACCCAGTACTTC. Translated: CASSHRGGGPETQYF.

Only one count was recorded for this clonotype. This sequence may be a read error, since a much larger clone differs from it by one base. The chain employs TRBV29-1 and TRBJ2-1; possible D gene TRBD1, 5 bases. Trimming took 5 bases from V and 0 from J, leaving 11 bases between them. This CDR3 is 14 amino acids long. The germline V gene has CDR1 SQVTM and CDR2 ANQGSEA. The CDR3 reads CSVYDRLSYNEQFF. Written as DNA, the CDR3 is TGCAGCGTTTATGACAGACTCTCCTACAATGAGCAGTTCTTC.

This rearrangement joins TRBV28 to TRBJ2-7; D uncertain. CDR1 is MDHEN and CDR2 is SYDVKM in the germline V gene. The CDR3 is 15 residues long. V lost 7 bases, J lost 0 bases, and 16 bases lay in between. CDR3 nucleotides: TGTGCCAGCACCCTCCGGCCTCAGTCCTCCTACGAGCAGTACTTC. Protein: CASTLRPQSSYEQYF.

This clonotype was seen only a few times. The V gene is TRBV27, the J gene TRBJ1-2, with D maybe TRBD1 (6 bases). V lost 3 bases, J lost 8 bases, and 10 bases lay in between. This CDR3 contains 12 residues. Germline CDR1 MNHEY, CDR2 SMNVEV (reference sequence). CDR3 loop: CASSLGGVGYTF. The CDR3 coding sequence is TGTGCCAGCAGTTTGGGGGGCGTGGGCTACACCTTC.

The sample holds a few counts of this clonotype. This chain joins TRBV12-3 or TRBV12-4 and TRBJ2-1, with 9 nucleotides matching TRBD2. This CDR3 has 16 residues. V gave up 3 bases and J gave up 6 bases; unmatched junction bases: 9. The CDR3 DNA reads as TGTGCCAGCAGTTTTCCTTCGCGGGGGGGGGGCAATGAGCAGTTCTTC. Protein product: CASSFPSRGGGNEQFF.

There are many counts of this clonotype. The chain joins TRBV5-5 to TRBJ2-5; 7 positions match TRBD2. The germline V gene encodes CDR1 SGHKS and CDR2 YYEKEE (reference sequence). With V trimmed by 4 bases and J by 1 base, 7 bases remained unmatched. The CDR3 runs to 15 residues. The CDR3 DNA sequence: TGTGCCAGCAGCCCGGGGGTAGCGGGCCAAGAGACCCAGTACTTC. This sequence encodes CASSPGVAGQETQYF.

Comments on this clonotype: One end of the junction does not line up with germline, which may come from a read error. The CDR3 protein is CASGQRNQPQNF. The DNA of the CDR3 is TGTGCCAGTGGACAGCGCAATCAGCCCCAGAATTTT. The J gene is TRBJ1-5, the V gene TRBV7-9, with D maybe TRBD1 (6 bases). CDR3 size: 12 residues. Germline assignment: CDR1 SEHNR and CDR2 FQNEAQ (reference sequence).

Many counts were recorded for this clonotype. The rearrangement links TRBV18 to TRBJ2-7; D ambiguous. The CDR3 extends over 15 amino acids. Looked up from germline, CDR1 is KGHSH and CDR2 is LQKENI. V was clipped by 6 bases and J by 2 bases, with 17 bases between them. CDR3 DNA sequence: TGTGCCAGCTCTTTGAACGCAGGTCAAGCCTACGAGCAGTACTTC. Residues: CASSLNAGQAYEQYF. Drawing the rest from reference TRBV18 and TRBJ2-7, the complete variable domain is NAGVMQNPRHLVRRRGQEARLRCSPMKGHSHVYWYRQLPEEGLKFMVYLQKENIIDESGMPKERFSAEFPKEGPSILRIQQVVRGDSAAYFCASSLNAGQAYEQYFGPGTRLTVT.

The chain recombines TRBV4-2 with TRBJ2-2; 8 nucleotides match TRBD2. The length of the CDR3 is 12 residues. J was trimmed by 15 bases and V by 1 base; bases with no gene match: 4. Per the germline V gene, CDR1 is LGHNA and CDR2 is YNFKEQ. The CDR3 bases are TGTGCCAGCAGCCAAGGGCCTAGCGGGTTGTTTTTT. It translates to CASSQGPSGLFF.

This chain joins TRBV7-2 and TRBJ2-5; 10 positions agree with TRBD2. Germline assignment: CDR1 SGHTA and CDR2 FQGNSA. The CDR3 spans 15 residues. The V and J ends lost 5 bases and 5 bases, in that order; junction bases with no gene match: 8. CDR3 residues: CASSPKREGRETQYF. The CDR3 DNA sequence: TGTGCCAGCAGCCCTAAGCGGGAGGGTCGGGAGACCCAGTACTTC.

The chain uses TRBV5-1 and TRBJ1-5, with TRBD1 as a possible D gene (5 bases). V was cut by 4 bases and J by 5 bases, with 10 bases left in between. Germline CDR1 reads SGHRS; CDR2 reads YFSETQ. This CDR3 has 13 amino acids. The chain's CDR3 is CASSRDGHQPQHF. The CDR3 nucleotides are TGCGCCAGCAGCCGGGACGGGCATCAGCCCCAGCATTTT.

This clonotype has only a few counts. The J gene is TRBJ1-6, the V gene TRBV12-3 or TRBV12-4, with unresolved D. Trimming stripped 0 bases from V and 7 bases from J, with 13 bases between. The CDR3 is 16 amino acids. CDR3 sequence: CASSLAGQPRNSPLHF. CDR3 coding DNA: TGTGCCAGCAGTTTAGCTGGGCAGCCTCGGAATTCACCCCTCCACTTT.

The chain joins TRBV29-1 to TRBJ2-5; D is perhaps TRBD1 or TRBD2 (5 bases each). Germline CDR1 SQVTM, CDR2 ANQGSEA. V shed 3 bases and J shed 5 bases, with 13 bases lying between them. This CDR3 comprises 13 residues. The CDR3 DNA is TGCAGCGTTGATGGCGCCGGGGCCGAGACCCAGTACTTC. The encoded protein is CSVDGAGAETQYF.

In its sample, this clonotype was seen a few times. The rearrangement joins TRBV20-1 to TRBJ2-1; the match to TRBD2 covers 8 bases. Germline CDR1 DFQATT, CDR2 SNEGSKA (reference sequence). The CDR3 length is 16 residues. Trimming took 5 bases from V and 4 from J; bases not matched to a gene: 13. The CDR3 region is CSAFPQAGALYNEQFF. DNA of the CDR3: TGCAGTGCTTTCCCCCAAGCGGGAGCCCTATACAATGAGCAGTTCTTC.

The rearrangement links TRBV12-5 to TRBJ2-7; D is tentatively TRBD1 or TRBD2 (5 bases each). This CDR3 contains 15 residues. Trimming left V 0 bases short and J 6 bases short, with 15 bases between. Germline-derived CDR1 and CDR2 are LGHNT and FRNRAP. The DNA of the CDR3 is TGTGCTAGTGGTTTGGTACTATCAGGGACGGGCGAGCAGTACTTC. It codes for CASGLVLSGTGEQYF.

V and J are TRBV12-3 or TRBV12-4 and TRBJ1-1; 7 bases map to TRBD1. Trimming removed 2 bases from V and 5 bases from J; junction bases left unmatched: 5. This CDR3 comprises 14 residues. The CDR3 loop reads CASSLRQGETEAFF. The CDR3 nucleotides read TGTGCCAGCAGTTTACGACAGGGCGAGACTGAAGCTTTCTTT.

This clonotype was seen only a few times. The V call is TRBV12-3 or TRBV12-4, the J call TRBJ1-4; tentative D call: TRBD1 (6 bases). The CDR3 spans 14 residues. V was clipped by 6 bases and J by 7 bases, with 15 bases between them. The CDR3: CASRLQGGSEKLFF. Written as DNA, the CDR3 is TGTGCCAGCAGATTACAGGGAGGGAGTGAAAAACTGTTTTTT.